This T cell receptor (beta chain) comes out of a study of CD8 T cells in Susac syndrome. The CDR3 runs to 14 residues. V was clipped by 3 bases and J by 5 bases; unmatched bases: 9. From germline, CDR1 is DFQATT and CDR2 SNEGSKA (reference sequence). Reverse transcription of about 0.5 to 1 ug RNA used random hexamers. TCRdb itself ran the immunoSEQ multiplex PCR reads through MiXCR, one entry per CDR3 protein. The table has 350,000 to 550,000 distinct CDR3 sequences, approximately 89% seen once. The TCR comes from a human donor with multiple sclerosis. The J gene is TRBJ2-5, the V gene TRBV20-1, with TRBD1 matching over 7 bases. The sequenced sample consisted of CD8+ T cells from PBMCs. CDR3 loop: CSASSPLTGETQYF. CDR3 DNA sequence: TGCAGTGCTAGTTCTCCTTTGACAGGGGAGACCCAGTACTTC.